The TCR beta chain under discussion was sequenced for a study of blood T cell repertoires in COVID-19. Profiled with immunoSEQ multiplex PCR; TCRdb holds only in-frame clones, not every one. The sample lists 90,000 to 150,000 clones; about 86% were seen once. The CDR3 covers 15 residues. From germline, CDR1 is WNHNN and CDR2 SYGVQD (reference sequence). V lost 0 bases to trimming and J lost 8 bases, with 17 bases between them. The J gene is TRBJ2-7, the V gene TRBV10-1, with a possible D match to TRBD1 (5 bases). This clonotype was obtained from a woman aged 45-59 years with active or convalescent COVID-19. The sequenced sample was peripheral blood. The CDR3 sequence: CASSESRGYPIKQYF. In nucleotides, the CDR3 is TGCGCCAGCAGTGAGTCTAGGGGCTACCCTATCAAGCAGTACTTC.